This T cell receptor beta chain was observed in a study of CD8 T cells in ankylosing spondylitis. Study results and limitations: Relatively rare in peripheral blood, disease-linked clones were also CD8+.

This clonotype was detected only a few times. Its antigen remains unidentified. Trimming took 2 bases from V and 10 from J, leaving 25 bases between them. The CDR3 is made up of 18 amino acids. CDR1 SGDLS and CDR2 YYNGEE come from the germline V gene. TCRdb recomputed calls from the 5' RACE reads with MiXCR, one row per CDR3 protein. The sample shows roughly 150,000 distinct CDR3 sequences, under 35% of them seen only once. The specimen was synovial fluid, either unsorted or a sorted T cell fraction (not recorded which). This clonotype was obtained from a male donor with ankylosing spondylitis. V is TRBV9 and J is TRBJ2-6; perhaps TRBD1 as D (5 bases). CDR3 residues: CASSVTLSGSTPINVLTF. The CDR3 DNA sequence: TGTGCCAGCAGCGTGACGCTATCAGGGTCCACACCGATAAACGTCCTGACTTTC.